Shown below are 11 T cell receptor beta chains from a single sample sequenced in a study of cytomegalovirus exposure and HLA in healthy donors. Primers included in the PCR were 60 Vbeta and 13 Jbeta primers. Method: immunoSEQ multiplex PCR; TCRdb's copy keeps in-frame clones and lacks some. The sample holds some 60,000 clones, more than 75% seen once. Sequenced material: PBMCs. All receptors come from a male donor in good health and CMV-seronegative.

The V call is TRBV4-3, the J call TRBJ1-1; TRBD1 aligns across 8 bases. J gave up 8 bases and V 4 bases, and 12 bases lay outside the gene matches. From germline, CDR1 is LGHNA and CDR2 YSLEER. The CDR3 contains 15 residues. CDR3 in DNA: TGCGCCAGCAGCCCACACAGGGGGGATGAGATGGAAGCTTTCTTT. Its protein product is CASSPHRGDEMEAFF.

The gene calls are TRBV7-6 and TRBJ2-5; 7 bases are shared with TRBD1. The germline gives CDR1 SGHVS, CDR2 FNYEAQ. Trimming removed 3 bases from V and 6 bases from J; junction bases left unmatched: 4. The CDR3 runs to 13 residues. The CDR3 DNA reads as TGTGCCAGCAGCTTTAGACAGGGTCAGACCCAGTACTTC. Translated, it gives CASSFRQGQTQYF.

The CDR3 region has the DNA TGTGCCAGCAGCATTAGCGGGGGGGCCCTAGGTATCCATGAGCAGTTCTTC. It yields the protein CASSISGGALGIHEQFF. The chain carries TRBV5-4 and TRBJ2-1; 11 positions agree with TRBD2. This CDR3 has 17 residues. The germline gives CDR1 SGHNT, CDR2 YYREEE (reference sequence). J gave up 8 bases and V 4 bases, and 14 bases lay outside the gene matches.

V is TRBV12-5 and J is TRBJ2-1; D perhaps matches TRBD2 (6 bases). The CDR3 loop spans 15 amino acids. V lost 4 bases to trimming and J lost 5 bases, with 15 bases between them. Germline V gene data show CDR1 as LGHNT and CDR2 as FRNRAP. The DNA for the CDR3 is TGTGCTAGTGGTTGGGCACTCGGGACTCACAATGAGCAGTTCTTC. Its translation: CASGWALGTHNEQFF.

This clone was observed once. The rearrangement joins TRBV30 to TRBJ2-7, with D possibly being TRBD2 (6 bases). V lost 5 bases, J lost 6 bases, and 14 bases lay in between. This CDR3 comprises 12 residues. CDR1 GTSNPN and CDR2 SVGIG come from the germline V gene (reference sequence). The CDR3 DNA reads TGTGCCTGGGATGCGGGACGGAGCGAGCAGTACTTC. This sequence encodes CAWDAGRSEQYF.

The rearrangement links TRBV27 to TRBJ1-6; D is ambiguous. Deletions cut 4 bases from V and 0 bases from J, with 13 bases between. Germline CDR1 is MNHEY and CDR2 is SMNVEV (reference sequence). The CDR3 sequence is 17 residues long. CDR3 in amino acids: CASSSMPHSSYNSPLHF. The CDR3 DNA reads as TGTGCCAGCAGTTCTATGCCCCATAGCTCCTATAATTCACCCCTCCACTTT.

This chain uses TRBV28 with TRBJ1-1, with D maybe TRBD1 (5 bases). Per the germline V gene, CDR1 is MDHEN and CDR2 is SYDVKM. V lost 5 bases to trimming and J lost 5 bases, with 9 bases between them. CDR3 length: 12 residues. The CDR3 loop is CASSPRGTEAFF. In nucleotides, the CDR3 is TGTGCCAGCAGTCCAAGGGGAACTGAAGCTTTCTTT. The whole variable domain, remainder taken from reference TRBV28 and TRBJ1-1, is DVKVTQSSRYLVKRTGEKVFLECVQDMDHENMFWYRQDPGLGLRLIYFSYDVKMKEKGDIPEGYSVSREKKERFSLILESASTNQTSMYLCASSPRGTEAFFGQGTRLTVV.

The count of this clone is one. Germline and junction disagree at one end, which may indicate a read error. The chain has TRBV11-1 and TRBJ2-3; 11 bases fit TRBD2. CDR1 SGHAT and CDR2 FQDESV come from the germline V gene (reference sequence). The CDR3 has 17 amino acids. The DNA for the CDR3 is TGTGCCAGCGGCTTATGGGCTAGCGGGGGGCCCACAGATACGCAGTATTTT. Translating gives CASGLWASGGPTDTQYF.

In DNA form, the CDR3 reads TGTGCCACCAGCAGAGATCGTACTCCCGGAAACACCATATATTTT. Translation gives CATSRDRTPGNTIYF. V is TRBV15 and J is TRBJ1-3; D unresolved. Trimming took off 0 bases at V and 4 bases at J, with 10 bases between the two ends. The CDR3 sequence is 15 residues long. Germline CDR1 and CDR2: LNHNV and YYDKDF (reference sequence). Complete variable domain (other parts from reference TRBV15 and TRBJ1-3): DAMVIQNPRYQVTQFGKPVTLSCSQTLNHNVMYWYQQKSSQAPKLLFHYYDKDFNNEADTPDNFQSRRPNTSFCFLDIRSPGLGDTAMYLCATSRDRTPGNTIYFGEGSWLTVV.

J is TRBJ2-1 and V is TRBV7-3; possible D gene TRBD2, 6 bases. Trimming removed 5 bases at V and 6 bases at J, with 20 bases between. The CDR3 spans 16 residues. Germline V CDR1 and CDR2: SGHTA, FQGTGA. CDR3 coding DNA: TGTGCCAGCAGCCCCTCACCGTCCGGCGGGACCAATGAGCAGTTCTTC. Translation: CASSPSPSGGTNEQFF.

The CDR3 is CASQPSGWGGTEAFF. CDR3 bases: TGTGCCAGTCAGCCTTCGGGGTGGGGGGGCACTGAAGCTTTCTTT. The J gene is TRBJ1-1, the V gene TRBV6-1; possible D gene TRBD1, 5 bases. Trimming removed 9 bases at V and 4 bases at J, with 21 bases between. This CDR3 has 15 amino acids. Germline CDR1 and CDR2: MNHNS and SASEGT.